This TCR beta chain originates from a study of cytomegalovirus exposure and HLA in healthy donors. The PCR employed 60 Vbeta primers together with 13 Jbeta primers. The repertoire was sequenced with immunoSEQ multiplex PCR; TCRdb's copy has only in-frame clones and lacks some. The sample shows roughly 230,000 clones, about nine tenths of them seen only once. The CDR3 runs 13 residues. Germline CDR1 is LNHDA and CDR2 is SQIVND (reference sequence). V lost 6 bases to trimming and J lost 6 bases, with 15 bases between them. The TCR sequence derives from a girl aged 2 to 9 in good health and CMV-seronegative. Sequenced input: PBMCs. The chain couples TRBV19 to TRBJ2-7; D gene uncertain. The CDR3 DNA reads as TGTGCCAGTAGGGCCCAGGCCTCCGCCGAGCAGTACTTC. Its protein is CASRAQASAEQYF.